A selection of T cell receptor beta chains follows, all from one sample in a study of blood T cell repertoires in COVID-19. The repertoire was sequenced with immunoSEQ multiplex PCR; TCRdb's copy has only in-frame clones and lacks some. The sample consists of approximately 270,000 clones, roughly 90% of them appearing once. Sequencing used peripheral blood. All receptors come from a young man with acute or convalescent COVID-19. CDR3s include the opening cysteine and the closing phenylalanine or tryptophan. D genes are given only for firm matches. Size is omitted from some rows. Given values are once, few, many or a class for expanded clones.

CDR3 DNA: TGCGCCAGCAGTGCGGAGTTGGATTCACCCCTCCACTTT
CDR3 protein: CASSAELDSPLHF
V gene: TRBV5-1
J gene: TRBJ1-6
CDR3 length: 13
D gene: -
clone size: -

CDR3 DNA: TGTGCCAGCTCACCACCGGGGGCGGGACAGTTCTATGGCTACACCTTC
CDR3 protein: CASSPPGAGQFYGYTF
V gene: TRBV18
J gene: TRBJ1-2
CDR3 length: 16
D gene: TRBD1
clone size: -

CDR3 DNA: TGTGCCAGCAGCAAAGAGCCGGGAGCATCTTCGGGCGGCTACACCTTC
CDR3 protein: CASSKEPGASSGGYTF
V gene: TRBV2
J gene: TRBJ1-2
CDR3 length: 16
D gene: -
clone size: -

CDR3 DNA: TGTGCCAGCAGTGAAGGAACAGCCTCTGGAAAACTGTTTTTT
CDR3 protein: CASSEGTASGKLFF
V gene: TRBV25-1
J gene: TRBJ1-4
CDR3 length: 14
D gene: -
clone size: -

CDR3 DNA: TGTGCCAGCAGCCCATCTCGACAGGGGCTGGGAGAGACCCAGTACTTC
CDR3 protein: CASSPSRQGLGETQYF
V gene: TRBV7-9
J gene: TRBJ2-5
CDR3 length: 16
D gene: TRBD1
clone size: -

CDR3 DNA: TGTGCTAGTGGTTTGCGGCGGGGGGCAGACAATGAGCAGTTCTTC
CDR3 protein: CASGLRRGADNEQFF
V gene: TRBV12-5
J gene: TRBJ2-1
CDR3 length: 15
D gene: TRBD2
clone size: -

CDR3 DNA: TGTGCCAGCAGCTTGCAAAAAGGCCCACGGGGTCAGCCCCAGCATTTT
CDR3 protein: CASSLQKGPRGQPQHF
V gene: TRBV5-6
J gene: TRBJ1-5
CDR3 length: 16
D gene: -
clone size: -

CDR3 DNA: TGTGCCAGCTCACCGGGACAGGGGGCGCAGCTGGGTGGCTACACCTTC
CDR3 protein: CASSPGQGAQLGGYTF
V gene: TRBV18
J gene: TRBJ1-2
CDR3 length: 16
D gene: TRBD1
clone size: -

CDR3 DNA: TGTGCCAGCAGCTACCTACGGGAAATTGAGCAGTTCTTC
CDR3 protein: CASSYLREIEQFF
V gene: TRBV11-1
J gene: TRBJ2-1
CDR3 length: 13
D gene: -
clone size: -

CDR3 DNA: TGTGCCAGCAGTTCAACAGGGTTGGGGGAGACCCAGTACTTC
CDR3 protein: CASSSTGLGETQYF
V gene: TRBV28
J gene: TRBJ2-5
CDR3 length: 14
D gene: -
clone size: few

CDR3 DNA: TGTGCCAGCTCTCTATCCGCTAACGGTCAGCCCCAGCATTTT
CDR3 protein: CASSLSANGQPQHF
V gene: TRBV18
J gene: TRBJ1-5
CDR3 length: 14
D gene: -
clone size: -

CDR3 DNA: TGTGCCAGCAGCTTAGACTGGTTAGGTAGCGGCTACAATGAGCAGTTCTTC
CDR3 protein: CASSLDWLGSGYNEQFF
V gene: TRBV11-2
J gene: TRBJ2-1
CDR3 length: 17
D gene: -
clone size: -

CDR3 DNA: TGCGCCAGCAGCTTGGCCCGACGGGTCGAGTATTTT
CDR3 protein: CASSLARRVEYF
V gene: TRBV5-1
J gene: TRBJ2-3
CDR3 length: 12
D gene: -
clone size: -

CDR3 DNA: TGCGCCAGCAGCTTGGAGGCAGGGGGCCTTTCCGGGGCCAACGTCCTGACTTTC
CDR3 protein: CASSLEAGGLSGANVLTF
V gene: TRBV5-1
J gene: TRBJ2-6
CDR3 length: 18
D gene: TRBD1
clone size: once

CDR3 DNA: TGTGCCAGTAGGAGATATCAGGGGGCGGCCACTGAAGCTTTCTTT
CDR3 protein: CASRRYQGAATEAFF
V gene: TRBV19
J gene: TRBJ1-1
CDR3 length: 15
D gene: TRBD1
clone size: -

CDR3 DNA: TGTGCCAGCAGCAGGGACAGGAGCTCTGGAAACACCATATATTTT
CDR3 protein: CASSRDRSSGNTIYF
V gene: TRBV6-5
J gene: TRBJ1-3
CDR3 length: 15
D gene: TRBD1
clone size: -

CDR3 DNA: TGTGCCAGCAGTTTAGGCACCCTTAATTCACCCCTCCACTTT
CDR3 protein: CASSLGTLNSPLHF
V gene: TRBV27
J gene: TRBJ1-6
CDR3 length: 14
D gene: -
clone size: -

CDR3 DNA: TGTGCCAGCAGACTAGCGGGGGGTCTGGATGAGCAGTTCTTC
CDR3 protein: CASRLAGGLDEQFF
V gene: TRBV27
J gene: TRBJ2-1
CDR3 length: 14
D gene: TRBD2
clone size: -

CDR3 DNA: TGTGCCTGGAGCGTACGGACTCTTGAGCAGTTCTTC
CDR3 protein: CAWSVRTLEQFF
V gene: TRBV30
J gene: TRBJ2-1
CDR3 length: 12
D gene: -
clone size: few

CDR3 DNA: TGTGCCAGCAGCTCTAGGACTAGCGGGAGTTACTACAATGAGCAGTTCTTC
CDR3 protein: CASSSRTSGSYYNEQFF
V gene: TRBV9
J gene: TRBJ2-1
CDR3 length: 17
D gene: TRBD2
clone size: -

CDR3 DNA: TGCGCCAGCAGCTTGGGATCCGGACTAGCGGGAGGCGAGCAGTTCTTC
CDR3 protein: CASSLGSGLAGGEQFF
V gene: TRBV5-1
J gene: TRBJ2-1
CDR3 length: 16
D gene: TRBD2
clone size: -

CDR3 DNA: TGTGCCAGCTCACCAGTTGCGGCAGGGAATGAAAAACTGTTTTTT
CDR3 protein: CASSPVAAGNEKLFF
V gene: TRBV18
J gene: TRBJ1-4
CDR3 length: 15
D gene: -
clone size: -

CDR3 DNA: TGCGCCAGCAGCGGGTTGGTGGGGGGGCCTTTTGAGACGCAGTATTTT
CDR3 protein: CASSGLVGGPFETQYF
V gene: TRBV5-1
J gene: TRBJ2-3
CDR3 length: 16
D gene: -
clone size: -

CDR3 DNA: TGCGCCAGCAGCTTGGCCGTAAGCGCGCTGAACACTGAAGCTTTCTTT
CDR3 protein: CASSLAVSALNTEAFF
V gene: TRBV5-1
J gene: TRBJ1-1
CDR3 length: 16
D gene: -
clone size: -

CDR3 DNA: TGTGCCAGCAGCTTATACGGGACAGGGGTTCAGCCCCAGCATTTT
CDR3 protein: CASSLYGTGVQPQHF
V gene: TRBV11-2
J gene: TRBJ1-5
CDR3 length: 15
D gene: TRBD1
clone size: once

CDR3 DNA: TGCGCCAGCGAACAGGGCTTCAACAATGAGCAGTTCTTC
CDR3 protein: CASEQGFNNEQFF
V gene: TRBV5-1
J gene: TRBJ2-1
CDR3 length: 13
D gene: -
clone size: -

CDR3 DNA: TGTGCCAGTACAGGGTTTGCTCGGGAAAAACTGTTTTTT
CDR3 protein: CASTGFAREKLFF
V gene: TRBV19
J gene: TRBJ1-4
CDR3 length: 13
D gene: -
clone size: -

CDR3 DNA: TGTGCCAGCAGCCAAGACAGGTGGAACTATGGCTACACCTTC
CDR3 protein: CASSQDRWNYGYTF
V gene: TRBV3-1/TRBV3-2
J gene: TRBJ1-2
CDR3 length: 14
D gene: -
clone size: -

CDR3 DNA: TGTGCCAGCAGCTTAAGGGGAAACTATGGCTACACCTTC
CDR3 protein: CASSLRGNYGYTF
V gene: TRBV5-8
J gene: TRBJ1-2
CDR3 length: 13
D gene: -
clone size: -

CDR3 DNA: TGTGCCAGCAGCCCCACAGGGATCCGAGAGACCCAGTACTTC
CDR3 protein: CASSPTGIRETQYF
V gene: TRBV3-1/TRBV3-2
J gene: TRBJ2-5
CDR3 length: 14
D gene: -
clone size: -

CDR3 DNA: TGCGCCAGCAGCCAGGGACAGGGCCGAACTGGAAACACCATATATTTT
CDR3 protein: CASSQGQGRTGNTIYF
V gene: TRBV4-1
J gene: TRBJ1-3
CDR3 length: 16
D gene: TRBD1
clone size: -

CDR3 DNA: TGTGCCAGCTCACCACCTCTGGGACTAGCTTTCTCCTACGAGCAGTACTTC
CDR3 protein: CASSPPLGLAFSYEQYF
V gene: TRBV18
J gene: TRBJ2-7
CDR3 length: 17
D gene: TRBD2
clone size: -

CDR3 DNA: TGTGCCAGCAGTTACTTAAGACAGTTCATGAACACTGAAGCTTTCTTT
CDR3 protein: CASSYLRQFMNTEAFF
V gene: TRBV6-5
J gene: TRBJ1-1
CDR3 length: 16
D gene: -
clone size: -

CDR3 DNA: TGCGCCAGCCAACAACAGGGACCCAAAAACATTCAGTACTTC
CDR3 protein: CASQQQGPKNIQYF
V gene: TRBV5-1
J gene: TRBJ2-4
CDR3 length: 14
D gene: -
clone size: once

CDR3 DNA: TGCGCCAGCAGCGACGACAGGGTTACGACAGATACGCAGTATTTT
CDR3 protein: CASSDDRVTTDTQYF
V gene: TRBV5-1
J gene: TRBJ2-3
CDR3 length: 15
D gene: TRBD1
clone size: few

CDR3 DNA: TGCGCCAGACACCCGAATGGGCTGACAGGGACCAATCAGCCCCAGCATTTT
CDR3 protein: CARHPNGLTGTNQPQHF
V gene: TRBV10-2
J gene: TRBJ1-5
CDR3 length: 17
D gene: TRBD1
clone size: -

CDR3 DNA: TGTGCCTGGAGTTCCGGGACTTTTAACTTACCCCTCCACTTT
CDR3 protein: CAWSSGTFNLPLHF
V gene: TRBV30
J gene: TRBJ1-6
CDR3 length: 14
D gene: -
clone size: -

CDR3 DNA: TGTGCCAGTCGCCTTTTCGCGGTGGGCAATCAGCCCCAGCATTTT
CDR3 protein: CASRLFAVGNQPQHF
V gene: TRBV19
J gene: TRBJ1-5
CDR3 length: 15
D gene: -
clone size: -

CDR3 DNA: TGTGCCAGCAGCTTGACTAGCTACGAGCAGTACTTC
CDR3 protein: CASSLTSYEQYF
V gene: TRBV7-2
J gene: TRBJ2-7
CDR3 length: 12
D gene: -
clone size: once

CDR3 DNA: TGTGCCAGCAGCTTACAGGGTTACAATGAGCAGTTCTTC
CDR3 protein: CASSLQGYNEQFF
V gene: TRBV5-4
J gene: TRBJ2-1
CDR3 length: 13
D gene: -
clone size: -

CDR3 DNA: TGCGCCAGCAGCTTGAAAGCGGGGCCCACCGGGGAGCTGTTTTTT
CDR3 protein: CASSLKAGPTGELFF
V gene: TRBV5-1
J gene: TRBJ2-2
CDR3 length: 15
D gene: TRBD2
clone size: few

CDR3 DNA: TGTGCCAGCAGCCGGGGACTAGCGCTTGGAGATACGCAGTATTTT
CDR3 protein: CASSRGLALGDTQYF
V gene: TRBV3-1/TRBV3-2
J gene: TRBJ2-3
CDR3 length: 15
D gene: TRBD2
clone size: -

CDR3 DNA: TGTGCCAGCAGGGGGGGGCTAGTAGAGACCCAGTACTTC
CDR3 protein: CASRGGLVETQYF
V gene: TRBV27
J gene: TRBJ2-5
CDR3 length: 13
D gene: -
clone size: -

CDR3 DNA: TGTGCCAGCAGTTATGGACAGCGGAGCACTGAAGCTTTCTTT
CDR3 protein: CASSYGQRSTEAFF
V gene: TRBV6-5
J gene: TRBJ1-1
CDR3 length: 14
D gene: -
clone size: -

CDR3 DNA: TGTGCCAGCAGTTGGGGGCAGGGACACCAAGAGACCCAGTACTTC
CDR3 protein: CASSWGQGHQETQYF
V gene: TRBV6-5
J gene: TRBJ2-5
CDR3 length: 15
D gene: -
clone size: -

CDR3 DNA: TGTGCCTGGAGGGGGCAACAATACACCGGGGAGCTGTTTTTT
CDR3 protein: CAWRGQQYTGELFF
V gene: TRBV30
J gene: TRBJ2-2
CDR3 length: 14
D gene: -
clone size: -

CDR3 DNA: TGTGCCAGCAGTTTGGGGGCCCCAAGGGGGTTCTATGGCTACACCTTC
CDR3 protein: CASSLGAPRGFYGYTF
V gene: TRBV28
J gene: TRBJ1-2
CDR3 length: 16
D gene: -
clone size: -

CDR3 DNA: TGTGCCAGCAGCTTGGATCGGGGAGTCACAGATACGCAGTATTTT
CDR3 protein: CASSLDRGVTDTQYF
V gene: TRBV5-4
J gene: TRBJ2-3
CDR3 length: 15
D gene: -
clone size: many

CDR3 DNA: TGTGCCAGCTCAGCGGTTGGGGGGGCCCCACACAACTATGGCTACACCTTC
CDR3 protein: CASSAVGGAPHNYGYTF
V gene: TRBV18
J gene: TRBJ1-2
CDR3 length: 17
D gene: -
clone size: -

CDR3 DNA: TGTGCCAGCAGTGCTGGGGGCAACGGCGGTTCACCCCTCCACTTT
CDR3 protein: CASSAGGNGGSPLHF
V gene: TRBV28
J gene: TRBJ1-6
CDR3 length: 15
D gene: -
clone size: few

CDR3 DNA: TGCGCCAGCAGCACCTTCGGACAGGTCGAGAATGAGCAGTTCTTC
CDR3 protein: CASSTFGQVENEQFF
V gene: TRBV5-1
J gene: TRBJ2-1
CDR3 length: 15
D gene: TRBD1
clone size: -

CDR3 DNA: TGTGCCAGCAGCCCCGGGAACGTTTTCTATGGCTACACCTTC
CDR3 protein: CASSPGNVFYGYTF
V gene: TRBV3-1/TRBV3-2
J gene: TRBJ1-2
CDR3 length: 14
D gene: -
clone size: -

CDR3 DNA: TGTGCCAGCAGCGTATCGTTACCTAGCGGGGGGGCTGGGACCCAGTACTTC
CDR3 protein: CASSVSLPSGGAGTQYF
V gene: TRBV9
J gene: TRBJ2-5
CDR3 length: 17
D gene: TRBD2
clone size: -

CDR3 DNA: TGTGCCAGCAGCCCCTTTGGAGGGGACGAGCAGTACTTC
CDR3 protein: CASSPFGGDEQYF
V gene: TRBV6-2/TRBV6-3
J gene: TRBJ2-7
CDR3 length: 13
D gene: -
clone size: -

CDR3 DNA: TGTGCCAGCAGCCTTCCCGGGACTAGCCAAGAGACCCAGTACTTC
CDR3 protein: CASSLPGTSQETQYF
V gene: TRBV4-2
J gene: TRBJ2-5
CDR3 length: 15
D gene: TRBD2
clone size: -

CDR3 DNA: TGTGCCAGCAGCCCGGCAGGGGGTGATCAGCCCCAGCATTTT
CDR3 protein: CASSPAGGDQPQHF
V gene: TRBV28
J gene: TRBJ1-5
CDR3 length: 14
D gene: TRBD1
clone size: once

CDR3 DNA: TGTGCCAGCAGCTTTGGGCGGGGGGACCCTAGCACAGATACGCAGTATTTT
CDR3 protein: CASSFGRGDPSTDTQYF
V gene: TRBV7-3
J gene: TRBJ2-3
CDR3 length: 17
D gene: TRBD2
clone size: -

CDR3 DNA: TGTGCCAGCAGCCAATATCGGGTCACTGAAGCTTTCTTT
CDR3 protein: CASSQYRVTEAFF
V gene: TRBV16
J gene: TRBJ1-1
CDR3 length: 13
D gene: -
clone size: -

CDR3 DNA: TGTGCCAGTAGTACCAACGGACTAGCCACCGGGGAGCTGTTTTTT
CDR3 protein: CASSTNGLATGELFF
V gene: TRBV19
J gene: TRBJ2-2
CDR3 length: 15
D gene: TRBD2
clone size: -

CDR3 DNA: TGCGCCAGCAGCCAAGGCGGGGCAGGGGGCAAAGAGACCCAGTACTTC
CDR3 protein: CASSQGGAGGKETQYF
V gene: TRBV4-1
J gene: TRBJ2-5
CDR3 length: 16
D gene: TRBD1
clone size: once